This T cell receptor beta chain was profiled in a study of T-cell reconstitution after alpha-beta-depleted transplantation in children. The length of the CDR3 is 13 residues. Germline CDR1 reads DFQATT; CDR2 reads SNEGSKA (reference sequence). To note about this clonotype: Compared with germline, one end of the junction differs, possibly owing to a read error.

Library preparation (for TCRbeta) was performed with unique molecular identifiers. In TCRdb, the PCR reads were re-called with MiXCR into one record per CDR3 protein. The table includes over 200,000 distinct CDR3 sequences, under 13% detected once. The sequencing here drew on PBMCs, taken before TCRalphabeta/CD19-depleted stem cell transplant. The receptor was derived from a child younger than two with acute myeloid leukemia, due to receive a stem cell transplant. The chain is built from TRBV20-1 and TRBJ1-2; D remains ambiguous. The CDR3 loop is CSARARANYGDTF. Here the CDR3 DNA reads TGCAGTGCTAGAGCGAGGGCTAACTATGGCGACACCTTC.